These T cell receptor beta chains were read from a single sample in a study of T cell repertoires in cytomegalovirus infection. Each CDR3 protein is one row after TCRdb ran MiXCR on the reads. The sample has about 310,000 distinct CDR3 sequences, roughly 15% seen once; the top ten hold 12%. Input material: PBMCs. These receptor sequences come from a human donor in good health (CMV status not recorded). Some clones in this sample may be carry-over from other donors' samples. The CDR3 runs from the conserved cysteine through the conserved F or W. The order of the fields is V gene, D gene, J gene, clone size, CDR3 DNA, CDR3 protein. The D gene is left open where the match is weak. A clone size is listed for some rows: how often the clone was seen (once, few, many), or a class if it is expanded.

TRBV7-2,.,TRBJ1-5,many,TGTGCCAGCAGCTATGGGGGGGTAGGGGGTCAGCCCCAGCATTTT,CASSYGGVGGQPQHF
TRBV6-1,TRBD1,TRBJ2-7,few,TGTGCCAGCAGTGGGTCCCCAGGGGGTTCCTACGAGCAGTACTTC,CASSGSPGGSYEQYF
TRBV7-8,.,TRBJ2-5,many,TGTGCCAGCAGCTTTGGACTACTTGAGGAGACCCAGTACTTC,CASSFGLLEETQYF
TRBV27,TRBD2,TRBJ2-5,.,TGTGCCAGCAGTTTATCGTTCCAGCGGGGGCGACAAGAGACCCAGTACTTC,CASSLSFQRGRQETQYF
TRBV6-1,TRBD1,TRBJ1-1,many,TGTGCCAGCAGTGCAGGGACAGGGGGCTACACTGAAGCTTTCTTT,CASSAGTGGYTEAFF
TRBV2,.,TRBJ2-6,many,TGTGCCAGCAGTGAAGCTTGGCAGACTGGGGCCAACGTCCTGACTTTC,CASSEAWQTGANVLTF
TRBV7-2,.,TRBJ1-2,many,TGTGCCAGCAGCTTAGCGGTGGACAGAAGATCTAACTATGGCTACACCTTC,CASSLAVDRRSNYGYTF
TRBV28,.,TRBJ1-6,many,TGTGCCAGCAGTTTTTCTCGAGGGAAAACGTTTAATTCACCCCTCCACTTT,CASSFSRGKTFNSPLHF
TRBV7-2,.,TRBJ1-6,many,TGTGCCAGCAGCCTAGGGACGTCCAATTCACCCCTCCACTTT,CASSLGTSNSPLHF
TRBV20-1,.,TRBJ1-1,few,TGCAGTGCTACCGACCCGGGCACTGAAGCTTTCTTT,CSATDPGTEAFF